The 13 T cell receptor beta chains below were found in one sample sequenced in a study of shared clonotypes between healthy human individuals. Assay used: immunoSEQ multiplex PCR; TCRdb lists only in-frame clones, some missing. The repertoire holds more than 2 million clones, with about 95% as singletons. Cells designated naive CD8 were CD45RO-negative and were positively selected for CCR7, with terminally differentiated effector memory CD45RA+ cells excluded. The material sequenced was naive CD8+ T cells sorted from blood. These receptors originate from a man aged 18 to 29 in good health.

In regard to this clone: Other DNA variants within this sample encode the same CDR3. The V gene is TRBV27, the J gene TRBJ2-7; the match to TRBD2 covers 12 bases. Germline values: CDR1 MNHEY, CDR2 SMNVEV (reference sequence). V lost 6 bases and J lost 2; bases outside the gene matches: 2. There are 14 residues in the CDR3. In DNA form, the CDR3 reads TGTGCCAGCAGACTAGCGGGGGGCCCCTACGAGCAGTACTTC. The encoded protein is CASRLAGGPYEQYF.

Turning to this clone: This sample also contains other DNA sequences that code for the same CDR3. The CDR3 coding sequence is TGTGCCAGCAGTTTTCGTCCAGACACTGAAGCTTTCTTT. It yields the protein CASSFRPDTEAFF. V and J are TRBV28 and TRBJ1-1; D uncertain. V gave up 3 bases and J gave up 3 bases, with 8 bases separating them. Germline lookup yields CDR1 MDHEN and CDR2 SYDVKM. The CDR3 covers 13 residues.

This clone showed up just once. The sample holds other DNA sequences that translate to the same CDR3. The chain has TRBV5-4 and TRBJ2-7; 10 bases line up with TRBD1. Unmatched junction bases numbered 1, after V lost 1 base and J lost 0 bases. The CDR3 sequence is 15 residues long. The germline V gene encodes CDR1 SGHNT and CDR2 YYREEE (reference sequence). Here the CDR3 DNA reads TGTGCCAGCAGCTTGAGGACAGGGGGCTCCTACGAGCAGTACTTC. This translates into CASSLRTGGSYEQYF.

The chain links TRBV6-6 to TRBJ1-6; no firm D call. Germline V gene lookup returns CDR1 MNHNY and CDR2 SVGAGI (reference sequence). The V end lost 8 bases, the J end lost 8 bases, and 19 bases lay between the germline ends. The CDR3 is 15 residues long. The CDR3 DNA reads TGTGCCAGCCATCAAAAGACCTGGGGAGATTCACCCCTCCACTTT. Encoded protein: CASHQKTWGDSPLHF.

This clone is a singleton in its sample. The chain is built from TRBV27 and TRBJ2-7; 7 bases are shared with TRBD1. CDR3 length: 16 residues. The J segment lost 1 base and the V segment lost 5 bases, leaving 11 bases of the junction unmatched. Germline V gives CDR1 MNHEY, CDR2 SMNVEV (reference sequence). The CDR3: CASSPSTGTVSYEQYF. The CDR3, as DNA: TGTGCCAGCAGTCCCTCAACCGGGACAGTGTCCTACGAGCAGTACTTC.

The CDR3 is CASSEFWAGAGGELFF. Written as DNA, the CDR3 is TGTGCCAGCAGTGAATTCTGGGCGGGAGCGGGCGGGGAGCTGTTTTTT. The genes are TRBV25-1 and TRBJ2-2; 7 bases fit TRBD2. Germline-derived CDR1 and CDR2 are MGHDK and SYGVNS. The V and J ends lost 1 base and 7 bases, in that order; junction bases with no gene match: 9. The CDR3 has 16 amino acids.

The chain recombines TRBV9 with TRBJ1-1, with TRBD1 matching 8 bases. The V and J ends lost 3 bases and 1 base, in that order; junction bases with no gene match: 5. Germline assignment: CDR1 SGDLS and CDR2 YYNGEE. The CDR3 has 15 amino acids. The CDR3 DNA sequence: TGTGCCAGCAGCGCCAGACAGGGGACGAACACTGAAGCTTTCTTT. Translation: CASSARQGTNTEAFF.

The V call is TRBV7-2, the J call TRBJ2-7, with 9 nucleotides matching TRBD1. This CDR3 spans 17 amino acids. J lost 3 bases, V lost 4 bases, and 13 bases had no gene match. In germline, CDR1 is SGHTA, CDR2 FQGNSA. The CDR3 bases are TGTGCCAGCAGCTCCCATGGGACAGGGTATGAAGACTACGAGCAGTACTTC. Protein product: CASSSHGTGYEDYEQYF.

Note on this clone: This sample also contains other DNA sequences that code for the same CDR3. The rearrangement uses TRBV6-5 and TRBJ2-7; 7 bases are a match to TRBD1. J gave up 6 bases and V 0 bases, and 2 bases lay outside the gene matches. CDR3 size: 13 residues. Germline V gives CDR1 MNHEY, CDR2 SVGAGI. CDR3 sequence reads: CASSYSPGGEQYF. CDR3 nucleotide sequence: TGTGCCAGCAGTTACTCCCCAGGGGGCGAGCAGTACTTC.

The chain is built from TRBV6-6 and TRBJ2-3; 9 nucleotides agree with TRBD2. The V gene's germline CDR1 is MNHNY and CDR2 SVGAGI (reference sequence). This CDR3 is 15 amino acids long. The junction had 6 bases not matched to a gene; V was cut back by 5 bases and J by 3 bases. Here the CDR3 DNA reads TGTGCCAGCAGTCCAGTAGCGGGAGTGACAGATACGCAGTATTTT. It codes for CASSPVAGVTDTQYF.

Only one count was recorded for this clone. This chain joins TRBV6-5 and TRBJ2-7; TRBD2 aligns across 11 bases. V lost 6 bases to trimming and J lost 1 base; unmatched junction nucleotides: 5. From germline, CDR1 is MNHEY and CDR2 SVGAGI. CDR3 length: 15 residues. The CDR3 reads CASRGGLADSYEQYF. As DNA, the CDR3 is TGTGCCAGCAGGGGGGGACTAGCGGATTCCTACGAGCAGTACTTC.

V usage is TRBV19 and J usage is TRBJ1-1, with D tentatively TRBD1 (6 bases). Looked up from germline, CDR1 is LNHDA and CDR2 is SQIVND (reference sequence). The CDR3 is 18 amino acids. Between the trimmed V and J ends, which lost 0 bases and 5 bases, there was a span of 22 bases. The CDR3 DNA reads as TGTGCCAGTAGTATAGATTCCCCAACGACACGGAGGGGGACTGAAGCTTTCTTT. Encoded protein: CASSIDSPTTRRGTEAFF.

The chain is built from TRBV6-1 and TRBJ2-7; D is unclear. The CDR3 spans 15 residues. CDR1 MNHNS and CDR2 SASEGT come from the germline V gene. The V gene lost 1 base and the J gene lost 1 base, with 11 bases spanning the gap. The DNA for the CDR3 is TGTGCCAGCAGTGAAGTAATTCTGACTTCCTACGAGCAGTACTTC. It encodes CASSEVILTSYEQYF.